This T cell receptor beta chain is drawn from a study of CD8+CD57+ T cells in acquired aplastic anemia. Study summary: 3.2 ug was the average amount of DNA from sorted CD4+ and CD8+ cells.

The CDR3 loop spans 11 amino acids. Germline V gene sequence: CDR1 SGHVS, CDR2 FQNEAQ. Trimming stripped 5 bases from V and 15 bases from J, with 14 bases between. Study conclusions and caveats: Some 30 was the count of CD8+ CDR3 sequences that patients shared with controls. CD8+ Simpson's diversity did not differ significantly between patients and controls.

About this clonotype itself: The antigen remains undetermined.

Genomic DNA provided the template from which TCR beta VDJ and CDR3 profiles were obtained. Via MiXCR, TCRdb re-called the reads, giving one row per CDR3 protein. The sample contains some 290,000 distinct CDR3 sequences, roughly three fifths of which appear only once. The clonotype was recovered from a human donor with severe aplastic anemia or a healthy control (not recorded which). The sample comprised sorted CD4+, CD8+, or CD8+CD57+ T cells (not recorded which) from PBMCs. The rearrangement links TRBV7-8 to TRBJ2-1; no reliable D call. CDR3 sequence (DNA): TGTGCCAGCAGCCCATCGGGCCGGGCGTTCTTC. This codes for CASSPSGRAFF.